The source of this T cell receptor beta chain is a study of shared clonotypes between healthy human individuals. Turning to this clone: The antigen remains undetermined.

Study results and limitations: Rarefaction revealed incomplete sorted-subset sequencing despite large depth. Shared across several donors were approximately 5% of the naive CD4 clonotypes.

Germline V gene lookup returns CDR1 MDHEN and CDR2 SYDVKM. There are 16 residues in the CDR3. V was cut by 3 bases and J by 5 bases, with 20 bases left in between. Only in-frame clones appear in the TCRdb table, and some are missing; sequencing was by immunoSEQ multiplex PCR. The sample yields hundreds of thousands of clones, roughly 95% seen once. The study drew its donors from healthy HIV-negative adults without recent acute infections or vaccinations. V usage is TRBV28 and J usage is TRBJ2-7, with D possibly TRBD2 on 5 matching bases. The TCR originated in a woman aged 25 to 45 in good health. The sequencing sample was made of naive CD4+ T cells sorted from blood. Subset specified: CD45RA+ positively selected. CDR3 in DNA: TGTGCCAGCAGTTTTTGGGTTCAATCGCGGAGGAACGAGCAGTACTTC. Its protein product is CASSFWVQSRRNEQYF.